The 27 T cell receptor beta chains listed next were all sequenced from one sample in a study of T cells after yellow fever vaccination. TCRdb re-called the 5' RACE reads through MiXCR, storing one row per CDR3 protein. The profile shows some 250,000 distinct CDR3 sequences, about 7% of them singletons. The material was CD4+ T cells sorted from PBMCs, obtained 15 days after the yellow fever booster vaccination. The source of these receptors is a man aged 25 to 40 who received the YFV17D yellow fever vaccine.

The table lists this clonotype with many counts. This chain connects TRBV5-1 to TRBJ2-7; D is perhaps TRBD1 (7 bases). Germline assignment: CDR1 SGHRS and CDR2 YFSETQ. Trimming took off 0 bases at V and 7 bases at J, with 14 bases between the two ends. The CDR3 totals 14 residues. The DNA for the CDR3 is TGCGCCAGCAGCTTGGTTTCAGCAGGGGGGGAGCAGTACTTC. Translating it yields CASSLVSAGGEQYF.

This clonotype has just a few counts. This sequence joins TRBV23-1 and TRBJ2-3, with 11 positions matching TRBD2. TRBV23-1 carries the ORF label, with uncertain function. The CDR3 covers 18 residues. J was trimmed by 3 bases and V by 8 bases; bases with no gene match: 16. CDR3 residues: CASGLAGGVFMGTDTQYF. The CDR3 nucleotides read TGCGCCAGCGGGCTAGCGGGAGGAGTATTTATGGGGACAGATACGCAGTATTTT.

This clonotype was picked up a small number of times. This chain joins TRBV11-1 and TRBJ1-1; D is perhaps TRBD1 (6 bases). Germline values: CDR1 SGHAT, CDR2 FQDESV (reference sequence). This CDR3 is 15 amino acids long. V was pared by 2 bases and J by 3 bases, with 13 bases between. CDR3 coding DNA: TGTGCCAGCAGCTTAAGGAGGGGGTCGGACACTGAAGCTTTCTTT. It translates to CASSLRRGSDTEAFF. The full variable domain, with the rest looked up from reference TRBV11-1 and TRBJ1-1, is EAEVAQSPRYKITEKSQAVAFWCDPISGHATLYWYRQILGQGPELLVQFQDESVVDDSQLPKDRFSAERLKGVDSTLKIQPAELGDSAMYLCASSLRRGSDTEAFFGQGTRLTVV.

There are a few counts of this clonotype. The V call is TRBV27, the J call TRBJ1-5; 7 nucleotides line up with TRBD1. CDR1 MNHEY and CDR2 SMNVEV come from the germline V gene (reference sequence). The CDR3 consists of 15 residues. J lost 0 bases, V lost 5 bases, and 4 bases had no gene match. CDR3 sequence: CASSLTGDSNQPQHF. For the CDR3, the DNA is TGTGCCAGCAGTCTTACAGGGGATAGCAATCAGCCCCAGCATTTT.

The table lists this clonotype with a few counts. This chain uses TRBV19 with TRBJ1-1; weak D call: TRBD1 (6 bases). Looked up from germline, CDR1 is LNHDA and CDR2 is SQIVND (reference sequence). Trimming stripped 3 bases from V and 4 bases from J, with 12 bases between. CDR3 length: 14 amino acids. Here the CDR3 DNA reads TGTGCCAGTAGTATTGGGGTCAGGGGCACTGAAGCTTTCTTT. This gives the protein CASSIGVRGTEAFF.

Notes on this clonotype: This sequence may be a read error, since a much larger clone differs from it by one base. This chain links TRBV20-1 with TRBJ1-1, with unresolved D. Germline values: CDR1 DFQATT, CDR2 SNEGSKA (reference sequence). The CDR3 totals 16 residues. The CDR3 loop reads CSARALSLGVNIEAFF. As DNA, the CDR3 is TGCAGTGCTAGAGCCCTATCGCTAGGCGTGAACATTGAAGCTTTCTTT.

The chain combines TRBV6-5 with TRBJ2-3; tentatively, D is TRBD2 (6 bases). V lost 0 bases and J lost 4, with 8 bases in between. Per the germline V gene, CDR1 is MNHEY and CDR2 is SVGAGI. The CDR3 totals 14 residues. The CDR3 sequence: CASSYSTGADTQYF. The CDR3 nucleotides are TGTGCCAGCAGTTACTCGACGGGAGCAGATACGCAGTATTTT.

The chain carries TRBV20-1 and TRBJ2-3, with D unresolved. Germline V CDR1 and CDR2: DFQATT, SNEGSKA (reference sequence). V lost 4 bases, J lost 2 bases, and 10 bases lay in between. The CDR3 spans 13 residues. The CDR3 region is CSATGLTTDTQYF. CDR3 nucleotides: TGCAGTGCTACTGGGCTAACCACAGATACGCAGTATTTT.

In this sample, this clonotype turned up a few times. The chain is built from TRBV12-3 or TRBV12-4 and TRBJ2-3; D is perhaps TRBD1 (6 bases). The ends were cut back, 4 bases at V and 1 base at J, with 9 bases in the middle. The CDR3 has 14 residues. CDR3 in amino acids: CASSSGAGTDTQYF. The CDR3 DNA reads TGTGCCAGCAGTTCAGGGGCAGGCACAGATACGCAGTATTTT.

This clonotype was recorded at least ten times. CDR3 region: CASRRSSNGANVLTF. CDR3 DNA: TGTGCCAGCAGACGGTCTAGTAACGGGGCCAACGTCCTGACTTTC. The V and J genes are TRBV12-3 or TRBV12-4 and TRBJ2-6, with D unresolved. This CDR3 is 15 amino acids long. The germline V and J ends were trimmed by 6 bases and 4 bases, with 13 bases remaining between them.

This clonotype was seen a few times. DNA of the CDR3: TGTGCCAGCAGTTACGGGACAGGATTGAACACTGAAGCTTTCTTT. Protein sequence: CASSYGTGLNTEAFF. The rearrangement uses TRBV6-5 and TRBJ1-1; TRBD1 matches 8 bases. Trimming removed 2 bases from V and 0 bases from J; junction bases left unmatched: 2. From germline, CDR1 is MNHEY and CDR2 SVGAGI. This CDR3 contains 15 residues.

This clonotype was picked up many times. The genes are TRBV29-1 and TRBJ2-2, with 9 bases lining up with TRBD2. The ends lost 5 bases at V and 7 bases at J; junction bases unmatched: 8. This CDR3 has 14 amino acids. Germline assignment: CDR1 SQVTM and CDR2 ANQGSEA. CDR3 sequence (DNA): TGCAGCGTTTGGGCTAGCGGGAAAGGCGGGGAGCTGTTTTTT. Translation gives CSVWASGKGGELFF.

In its sample, this clonotype was seen a few times. V is TRBV4-2 and J is TRBJ2-1; D remains unclear. V lost 4 bases and J 4 bases, leaving 17 bases between the germline ends. The length of the CDR3 is 16 residues. Germline-derived CDR1 and CDR2 are LGHNA and YNFKEQ. The CDR3 DNA is TGTGCCAGCAGCCTAACACACAACTCGGATTACAATGAGCAGTTCTTC. Translation gives CASSLTHNSDYNEQFF.

This clonotype appeared a few times. The chain uses TRBV6-5 and TRBJ1-4; TRBD1 is a possible D gene (6 bases). The CDR3 consists of 15 residues. Germline V gives CDR1 MNHEY, CDR2 SVGAGI. The germline V and J ends were trimmed by 0 bases and 8 bases, with 13 bases remaining between them. The CDR3 region is CASSYSRGGQEKLFF. CDR3 DNA sequence: TGTGCCAGCAGTTACTCGAGAGGGGGACAAGAAAAACTGTTTTTT.

This clonotype was found a few times. V is TRBV7-2 and J is TRBJ2-5; 7 bases fit TRBD1. The ends lost 5 bases at V and 4 bases at J; junction bases unmatched: 7. CDR1 and CDR2 (germline): SGHTA, FQGNSA. The CDR3 is 14 amino acids. The CDR3 coding sequence is TGTGCCAGCAGCCTGCAAGCAGGGGGAGAGACCCAGTACTTC. Its protein is CASSLQAGGETQYF.

This clonotype was found many times. The V gene is TRBV7-2, the J gene TRBJ2-3; a possible D gene is TRBD2 (6 bases). V was cut by 10 bases and J by 0 bases, with 11 bases left in between. The CDR3 consists of 13 residues. Germline V gene data show CDR1 as SGHTA and CDR2 as FQGNSA. CDR3 amino acids: CATKLASTDTQYF. Here the CDR3 DNA reads TGTGCCACAAAACTAGCTAGCACAGATACGCAGTATTTT. Supplemented by reference TRBV7-2 and TRBJ2-3, the full variable domain reads GAGVSQSPSNKVTEKGKDVELRCDPISGHTALYWYRQSLGQGLEFLIYFQGNSAPDKSGLPSDRFSAERTGGSVSTLTIQRTQQEDSAVYLCATKLASTDTQYFGPGTRLTVL.

At least ten counts were recorded for this clonotype. The V and J genes are TRBV12-3 or TRBV12-4 and TRBJ1-4; D uncertain. This CDR3 is 11 amino acids long. Between the trimmed V and J ends, which lost 1 base and 8 bases, there was a span of 2 bases. The CDR3 reads CASSLEEKLFF. The CDR3 nucleotides read TGTGCCAGCAGTTTAGAGGAAAAACTGTTTTTT.

This sequence joins TRBV6-1 and TRBJ2-2; D is unclear. Trimming cost V 0 bases and J 6 bases, with 2 bases left between them. Germline CDR1 and CDR2: MNHNS and SASEGT. The CDR3 extends over 12 amino acids. The CDR3 reads CASSEAAGELFF. The CDR3 DNA is TGTGCCAGCAGTGAAGCCGCCGGGGAGCTGTTTTTT.

The chain joins TRBV15 to TRBJ1-5; D is ambiguous. The CDR3 runs 13 residues. Germline V CDR1 and CDR2: LNHNV, YYDKDF (reference sequence). V lost 5 bases, J lost 3 bases, and 8 bases lay in between. The CDR3 region is CATSPRPNQPQHF. CDR3 nucleotides: TGTGCCACCAGCCCCAGACCCAATCAGCCCCAGCATTTT.

This clonotype was seen a handful of times. The J gene is TRBJ2-3, the V gene TRBV7-2; TRBD2 matches 10 bases. Germline CDR1 SGHTA, CDR2 FQGNSA. The CDR3 covers 13 residues. V was pared by 1 base and J by 15 bases, with 7 bases of the junction left unmatched. Here the CDR3 DNA reads TGTGCCAGCAGCTTAGGGCCACTAGCGGGAAGCTATTTT. Its translation: CASSLGPLAGSYF.

The CDR3 bases are TGCGCCAGCAGCCAAGAAACCCCTGGACAGGGGGGAACCGGGGAGCTGTTTTTT. Amino acid sequence: CASSQETPGQGGTGELFF. J is TRBJ2-2 and V is TRBV4-3; 10 bases match TRBD1. V lost 0 bases, J lost 5 bases, and 9 bases stayed unmatched. Germline V lookup: CDR1 LGHNA, CDR2 YSLEER. The CDR3 extends over 18 amino acids.

A remark on this clonotype: A much larger clone differs by one base, so this may be a read error. V gene TRBV2 combines with J gene TRBJ1-1; D call uncertain. The V end lost 8 bases, the J end lost 1 base, and 17 bases lay between the germline ends. This CDR3 has 15 amino acids. Germline CDR1 reads SNHLY; CDR2 reads FYNNEI. The CDR3 region has the DNA TGTGCCAGCGGACGAGAAATCAGGTGGAACACTGAAGCTTTCTTT. Amino acids: CASGREIRWNTEAFF.

The sample holds a few counts of this clonotype. The V gene is TRBV12-3 or TRBV12-4, the J gene TRBJ1-3, with D unresolved. The CDR3 loop spans 12 amino acids. V lost 3 bases, J lost 7 bases, and 7 bases lay in between. The CDR3 bases are TGTGCCAGCAGTTTCCGAGAGAACACCATATATTTT. Its translation is CASSFRENTIYF.

Regarding this clonotype: The junction and the germline gene differ at one end; a read error may be behind it. The V gene is TRBV11-2, the J gene TRBJ2-5; 9 positions agree with TRBD2. Per germline, CDR1 SGHAT and CDR2 FQNNGV. The CDR3 runs to 15 residues. The CDR3 coding sequence is TGTGCCAGCGGCTTTGGCGGGAGGGCTATGGAGACCCAGTACTTC. This translates into CASGFGGRAMETQYF.

This clonotype has at least ten counts. J is TRBJ1-5 and V is TRBV12-3 or TRBV12-4, with no clear D. With 6 bases removed from V and 3 bases from J, the gap between germline ends came to 12 bases. The CDR3 is made up of 14 amino acids. CDR3 sequence reads: CASSLMGYNQPQHF. CDR3 in DNA: TGTGCCAGCAGCCTAATGGGGTACAATCAGCCCCAGCATTTT.

This clonotype has a handful of counts. The chain recombines TRBV6-1 with TRBJ2-5; D is perhaps TRBD1 (6 bases). V lost 6 bases to trimming and J lost 5 bases, with 16 bases between them. The CDR3 consists of 14 residues. Germline lookup yields CDR1 MNHNS and CDR2 SASEGT. CDR3 loop: CASRDQGRQETQYF. The CDR3 DNA is TGTGCCAGCAGGGATCAGGGGCGGCAGGAGACCCAGTACTTC.

The chain recombines TRBV9 with TRBJ2-1; 7 bases are a match to TRBD2. Germline V CDR1 and CDR2: SGDLS, YYNGEE. CDR3 length: 15 residues. The trim removed 0 bases at V and 3 bases at J, leaving 3 bases unmatched. The CDR3 DNA reads as TGTGCCAGCAGCGTAGCGGGAGGACACTACAATGAGCAGTTCTTC. Its translation is CASSVAGGHYNEQFF.